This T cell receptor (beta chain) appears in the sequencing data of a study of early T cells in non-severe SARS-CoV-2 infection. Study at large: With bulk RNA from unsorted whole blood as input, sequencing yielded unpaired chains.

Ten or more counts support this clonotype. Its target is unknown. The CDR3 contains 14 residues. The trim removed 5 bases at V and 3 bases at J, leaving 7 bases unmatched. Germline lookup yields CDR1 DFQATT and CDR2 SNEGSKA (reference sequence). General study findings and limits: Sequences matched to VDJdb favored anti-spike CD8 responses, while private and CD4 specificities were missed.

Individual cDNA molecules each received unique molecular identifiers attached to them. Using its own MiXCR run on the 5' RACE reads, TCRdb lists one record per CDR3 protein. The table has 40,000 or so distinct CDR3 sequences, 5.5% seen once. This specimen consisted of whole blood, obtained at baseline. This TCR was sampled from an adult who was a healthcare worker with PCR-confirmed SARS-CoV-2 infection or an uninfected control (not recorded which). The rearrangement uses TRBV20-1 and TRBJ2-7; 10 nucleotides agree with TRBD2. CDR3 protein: CSAFLAGDFYEQYF. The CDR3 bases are TGCAGTGCTTTTCTAGCGGGAGACTTCTACGAGCAGTACTTC.